This TCR beta chain was retrieved from a study of a mutant IDH1 vaccine in newly diagnosed glioma. Across the whole study: The start of vaccination came 4-6 weeks after radiotherapy alone, or with temozolomide cycles. Earlier therapy was either radiotherapy, temozolomide, or both, and most got both.

Sequenced by immunoSEQ multiplex PCR; TCRdb stores in-frame clones only, minus some. The data show approximately 52,000 clones, with about 80% seen just once and less than 5% held by the top ten. As regards this clone: What it binds is unknown.

V was shortened by 1 base and J by 3 bases, with 6 bases between the two germline ends. From germline, CDR1 is SEHNR and CDR2 FQNEAQ (reference sequence). The CDR3 is 14 amino acids. Time point defined: week 47, end of study. One vaccine dose held 300 ug of mutant IDH1 20-mer peptide and came with topical imiquimod. The study's findings and limits: Among top peripheral T cell clonotypes, changes seemed unrelated to pseudoprogression.

The clonotype was recovered from a woman between 40 and 50 years old with glioma. Some clones in this sample may be carry-over from other donors' samples. The V call is TRBV7-9, the J call TRBJ2-2, with D hard to call. Sequencing used PBMCs, obtained from a glioma patient whose treatment included an IDH1 peptide vaccine. CDR3 DNA: TGTGCCAGCAGCTTAGGGGTTTACACCGGGGAGCTGTTTTTT. This gives the protein CASSLGVYTGELFF.